This TCR beta chain was profiled in a study of tumor-infiltrating lymphocytes in primary liver carcinoma. Germline CDR1 and CDR2: SQVTM and ANQGSEA. The CDR3 contains 12 residues. The researchers produced TCR beta cDNA from approximately 540 ng total RNA with a constant-region primer. ARM-PCR was slightly modified, and three nested multiplex PCR rounds with it gave rise to the TCR beta libraries. Rounds one and two of PCR, each of approximately 11 cycles, were primed with TRBV1-TRBV30 forward primers and a C-beta reverse primer. In TCRdb, the multiplex PCR reads were re-called with MiXCR into one record per CDR3 protein. This table has 52,000 or so distinct CDR3 sequences, around 77% appearing once. Unsorted bulk tissue of roughly 19-30 mg yielded co-extracted RNA and DNA. Chronic HBV infection was present in the patients, who were treatment-naive. All tumor samples contained more than 90% viable tumor cells.

Points on this clonotype: The antigen remains unidentified. One junction end does not reproduce the germline sequence, and a read error may be involved.

Findings and limits, study-wide: Against blood, tumors held a significantly higher top-250-clone fraction (p = 0.039).

Sequenced material: liver tumor tissue from sampling region 5. As for subset: tumor region T5, tumor centre. The V and J genes are TRBV29-1 and TRBJ1-1; tentatively, D is TRBD1 (6 bases). The TCR originated in a man aged 40-55 years with primary liver carcinoma and hepatitis B virus infection. The CDR3 sequence is CRAIGQWTEAFF. Written as DNA, the CDR3 is TGTCGCGCCATCGGACAGTGGACTGAAGCTTTCTTT.